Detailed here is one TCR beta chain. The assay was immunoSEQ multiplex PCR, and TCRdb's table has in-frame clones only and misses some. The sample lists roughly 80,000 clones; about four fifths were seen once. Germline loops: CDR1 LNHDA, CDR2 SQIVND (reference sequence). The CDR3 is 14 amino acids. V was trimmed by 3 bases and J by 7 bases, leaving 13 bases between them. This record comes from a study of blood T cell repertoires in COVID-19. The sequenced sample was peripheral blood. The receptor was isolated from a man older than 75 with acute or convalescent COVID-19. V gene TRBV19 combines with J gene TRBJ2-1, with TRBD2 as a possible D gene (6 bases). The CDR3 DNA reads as TGTGCCAGTAGTATCCCGGGGGTGACGAATGAGCAGTTCTTC. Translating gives CASSIPGVTNEQFF.